This passage covers 30 T cell receptor beta chains from one sample sequenced in a study of blood T cell repertoires in COVID-19. Sequencing used immunoSEQ multiplex PCR; TCRdb keeps in-frame clones, though not all of them. The table includes around 250,000 clones, about nine tenths detected once. Sequenced input: PBMCs or T cells enriched from blood (not recorded which). These receptors came from a young man who had recovered from COVID-19.

The chain recombines TRBV5-1 with TRBJ1-2; D ambiguous. Germline assignment: CDR1 SGHRS and CDR2 YFSETQ. Deletions cut 4 bases from V and 5 bases from J, with 9 bases between. The CDR3 is made up of 12 amino acids. The CDR3 DNA follows: TGCGCCAGCAGCCCGCAGGAATATGGCTACACCTTC. Protein: CASSPQEYGYTF.

The chain has TRBV6-5 and TRBJ1-1; D gene ambiguous. From germline, CDR1 is MNHEY and CDR2 SVGAGI. This CDR3 has 13 amino acids. The ends were cut back, 2 bases at V and 5 bases at J, with 9 bases in the middle. CDR3 residues: CASSYQEWTEAFF. The CDR3 DNA follows: TGTGCCAGCAGTTACCAGGAATGGACTGAAGCTTTCTTT.

This chain joins TRBV4-1 and TRBJ1-1; 7 positions match TRBD1. V lost 1 base, J lost 0 bases, and 11 bases stayed unmatched. The CDR3 is 18 residues long. Germline assignment: CDR1 MGHRA and CDR2 YSYEKL. The CDR3 nucleotides read TGCGCCAGCAGCCAAGGGCGGCCAGGGGGATACATGAACACTGAAGCTTTCTTT. Amino acids: CASSQGRPGGYMNTEAFF.

This clone appeared a single time. The chain has TRBV25-1 and TRBJ1-1, with TRBD1 as a possible D gene (5 bases). V was pared by 1 base and J by 4 bases, with 13 bases between. This CDR3 contains 15 residues. In germline, CDR1 is MGHDK, CDR2 SYGVNS. The CDR3 sequence is CASSEWAGSVTEAFF. As DNA, the CDR3 is TGTGCCAGCAGTGAATGGGCAGGGTCGGTCACTGAAGCTTTCTTT.

This clone has just a few counts. The rearrangement joins TRBV18 to TRBJ1-1; a possible D gene is TRBD1 (6 bases). The CDR3 covers 14 residues. Trimming took off 4 bases at V and 0 bases at J, with 9 bases between the two ends. Germline values: CDR1 KGHSH, CDR2 LQKENI. CDR3 residues: CASSRTDLNTEAFF. DNA of the CDR3: TGTGCCAGCTCACGGACAGACTTGAACACTGAAGCTTTCTTT.

With respect to this clone: Other DNA sequences in the same sample also yield this CDR3. V usage is TRBV19 and J usage is TRBJ2-1, with 11 nucleotides matching TRBD2. Germline assignment: CDR1 LNHDA and CDR2 SQIVND (reference sequence). Trimming took 6 bases from V and 2 from J; bases not matched to a gene: 3. The CDR3 totals 15 residues. In DNA, the CDR3 is TGTGCCAGTAGCGGGACTAGCGGTCCCTACAATGAGCAGTTCTTC. Translated, it gives CASSGTSGPYNEQFF.

V and J are TRBV10-3 and TRBJ1-5; 8 bases line up with TRBD1. Trimming at V came to 2 bases and at J to 5 bases, leaving 2 bases not matched to a gene. Germline V gene lookup returns CDR1 ENHRY and CDR2 SYGVKD. CDR3 length: 14 amino acids. Written as DNA, the CDR3 is TGTGCCATCAGTGAGAACAGGGGGGATCAGCCCCAGCATTTT. Its protein is CAISENRGDQPQHF.

In DNA, the CDR3 is TGTGCCAGCAGCTTAGGATCGGGAGAGAGAGGCAATGAGCAGTTCTTC. Encoded protein: CASSLGSGERGNEQFF. The chain is built from TRBV7-9 and TRBJ2-1, with D perhaps TRBD2 (6 bases). CDR1 and CDR2 (germline): SEHNR, FQNEAQ (reference sequence). The CDR3 has 16 residues. V shed 1 base and J shed 6 bases, with 16 bases lying between them.

This clone was counted between two and nine times. The chain is built from TRBV6-1 and TRBJ1-2; TRBD1 aligns across 11 bases. V lost 2 bases, J lost 7 bases, and 9 bases stayed unmatched. The CDR3 length is 16 residues. Germline assignment: CDR1 MNHNS and CDR2 SASEGT. DNA for the CDR3: TGTGCCAGCAGTGAAACCTTCCGGACAGGGGGCCGTGGCTACACCTTC. Translating it yields CASSETFRTGGRGYTF.

The rearrangement joins TRBV10-1 to TRBJ2-3; D unresolved. Trimming shortened V by 1 base and J by 0 bases, and 8 bases separated the two germline ends. The CDR3 is made up of 15 amino acids. Per the germline V gene, CDR1 is WNHNN and CDR2 is SYGVQD (reference sequence). The CDR3 DNA reads as TGCGCCAGCAGTGAGTTCAGGATTAGCACAGATACGCAGTATTTT. Protein: CASSEFRISTDTQYF.

This clone is medium-sized in the sample. V is TRBV19 and J is TRBJ1-6, with a tentative D call TRBD1 (5 bases). The CDR3 spans 14 residues. CDR1 LNHDA and CDR2 SQIVND come from the germline V gene (reference sequence). V shed 6 bases and J shed 7 bases, with 13 bases lying between them. In nucleotides, the CDR3 is TGTGCCAGTAGCAATATAAGGGGAAATTCACCCCTCCACTTT. Residues: CASSNIRGNSPLHF.

A word on this clone: This is likely a read error, given that the CDR3 carries no conserved phenylalanine or tryptophan at its end. The J gene is TRBJ1-1, the V gene TRBV4-1; D is uncertain. The CDR3 is 18 amino acids. Trimming pared 4 bases from V and 0 bases from J, leaving 21 bases between. In germline, CDR1 is MGHRA, CDR2 YSYEKL. The CDR3 loop is CASSRHFKGRGLNTEAFL. The CDR3 DNA sequence: TGCGCCAGCAGCCGCCACTTCAAAGGGCGGGGTTTGAACACTGAAGCTTTCCTT.

The chain is built from TRBV19 and TRBJ2-7; TRBD2 is a possible D gene (5 bases). Germline V gene data show CDR1 as LNHDA and CDR2 as SQIVND (reference sequence). V was cut by 3 bases and J by 1 base, with 7 bases left in between. The CDR3 runs 13 residues. CDR3 sequence (DNA): TGTGCCAGTAGTATGGGGAGATCCTACGAGCAGTACTTC. This gives the protein CASSMGRSYEQYF.

The V call is TRBV28, the J call TRBJ2-5, with 11 bases matching TRBD2. Unmatched junction bases numbered 12, after V lost 6 bases and J lost 6 bases. The length of the CDR3 is 16 residues. CDR1 is MDHEN, CDR2 SYDVKM, per germline. The CDR3 protein is CASRELLAGASKTQYF. As DNA, the CDR3 is TGTGCCAGCAGAGAACTACTAGCGGGAGCGTCAAAGACCCAGTACTTC.

This sequence joins TRBV7-9 and TRBJ1-1; possibly TRBD1 for D (6 bases). V lost 1 base and J lost 6, with 9 bases in between. The CDR3 is made up of 13 amino acids. Per germline, CDR1 SEHNR and CDR2 FQNEAQ (reference sequence). CDR3 in amino acids: CASSLVGGAEAFF. In nucleotides, the CDR3 is TGTGCCAGCAGCTTAGTAGGGGGAGCTGAAGCTTTCTTT.

The CDR3 sequence is CASSLEAGFNTEAFF. CDR3 DNA sequence: TGCGCCAGCAGCTTGGAAGCAGGGTTTAACACTGAAGCTTTCTTT. The chain joins TRBV5-1 to TRBJ1-1, with D perhaps TRBD1 (5 bases). This CDR3 is built from 15 residues. V was pared by 0 bases and J by 2 bases, with 11 bases between. CDR1 and CDR2 from the germline V gene are SGHRS and YFSETQ.

V and J are TRBV18 and TRBJ1-1, with D perhaps matching TRBD1 (5 bases). This CDR3 is built from 14 residues. Germline assignment: CDR1 KGHSH and CDR2 LQKENI. Trimming removed 0 bases at V and 4 bases at J, with 9 bases between. CDR3 DNA sequence: TGTGCCAGCTCACCACCCGAGGGACTCACTGAAGCTTTCTTT. Translated, it gives CASSPPEGLTEAFF.

This chain links TRBV12-3 or TRBV12-4 with TRBJ1-2; D unresolved. The CDR3 contains 13 residues. Trimming shortened V by 2 bases and J by 8 bases, and 12 bases separated the two germline ends. The CDR3, as DNA: TGTGCCAGCAGTTTACGGGGAGGAGGGGGCTACACCTTC. Its translation is CASSLRGGGGYTF.

The CDR3 reads CASSYEQSQFF. CDR3 bases: TGTGCCAGCAGTTACGAACAGTCTCAGTTCTTC. The V gene is TRBV6-5, the J gene TRBJ2-1, with D unclear. The CDR3 covers 11 residues. Germline assignment: CDR1 MNHEY and CDR2 SVGAGI. Trimming removed 2 bases from V and 13 bases from J, with 9 bases in between.

This clone was seen a few times. The chain links TRBV19 to TRBJ2-7; 12 nucleotides match TRBD2. The germline gives CDR1 LNHDA, CDR2 SQIVND (reference sequence). V lost 8 bases and J lost 6; bases outside the gene matches: 11. The CDR3 is made up of 15 amino acids. This CDR3 reads CASQRGSGLAGEQYF. CDR3 coding DNA: TGTGCCAGTCAGAGGGGATCGGGACTAGCGGGCGAGCAGTACTTC.

The rearrangement joins TRBV9 to TRBJ1-1; 9 nucleotides align to TRBD1. The CDR3 runs to 14 residues. Per germline, CDR1 SGDLS and CDR2 YYNGEE. Losses at the gene ends were 0 bases for V and 4 bases for J; bases not matched to a gene: 1. CDR3: CASSVGTGATEAFF. CDR3 sequence (DNA): TGTGCCAGCAGCGTAGGGACAGGGGCCACTGAAGCTTTCTTT.

This clone has ten or more counts. Other DNA sequences in the sample encode the same CDR3. The chain has TRBV6-4 and TRBJ2-1; 11 bases match TRBD1. Germline loops: CDR1 MRHNA, CDR2 SNTAGT. With 2 bases clipped from V and 6 bases from J, the junction kept 0 bases outside the gene matches. This CDR3 comprises 14 residues. CDR3 in amino acids: CASSDGTGGNEQFF. CDR3 sequence (DNA): TGTGCCAGCAGTGACGGGACAGGGGGCAATGAGCAGTTCTTC.

The CDR3 DNA reads TGTGCCTGGAGCGCTACAGGGGATGGCTACACCTTC. Amino acids: CAWSATGDGYTF. The V gene is TRBV30, the J gene TRBJ1-2; 7 bases line up with TRBD1. Germline values: CDR1 GTSNPN, CDR2 SVGIG (reference sequence). The CDR3 totals 12 residues. The trim removed 3 bases at V and 6 bases at J, leaving 4 bases unmatched.

In the case of this clone: At one boundary the junction diverges from the germline segment, which might be a read error. This rearrangement joins TRBV5-1 to TRBJ1-1, with 8 bases identical to TRBD1. Per the germline V gene, CDR1 is SGHRS and CDR2 is YFSETQ. This CDR3 contains 13 residues. CDR3 region: CASSFAGGAEAFF. CDR3 sequence (DNA): TGCGCCAGCAGCTTTGCAGGGGGCGCTGAGGCTTTCTTT.

This sequence joins TRBV7-9 and TRBJ2-1; D remains ambiguous. The V end was cut by 5 bases, the J end by 0 bases, with 14 bases between. CDR1 is SEHNR, CDR2 FQNEAQ, per germline (reference sequence). The CDR3 is 16 amino acids. The chain's CDR3 is CASSKTLISSYNEQFF. CDR3 coding DNA: TGTGCCAGCAGCAAAACACTAATCAGCTCCTACAATGAGCAGTTCTTC. Full variable domain (outside the CDR3, taken from reference TRBV7-9 and TRBJ2-1): DTGVSQNPRHKITKRGQNVTFRCDPISEHNRLYWYRQTLGQGPEFLTYFQNEAQLEKSRLLSDRFSAERPKGSFSTLEIQRTEQGDSAMYLCASSKTLISSYNEQFFGPGTRLTVL.

This chain joins TRBV27 and TRBJ2-5, with 13 bases that match TRBD2. V gave up 4 bases and J gave up 3 bases; unmatched junction bases: 17. CDR3 size: 20 residues. CDR1 and CDR2 (germline): MNHEY, SMNVEV (reference sequence). CDR3 coding DNA: TGTGCCAGCAGTTCTTTAGGACAGGCATACGGACTAGCGGGGGAAGAGACCCAGTACTTC. It translates to CASSSLGQAYGLAGEETQYF.

V is TRBV30 and J is TRBJ2-7; TRBD2 aligns across 13 bases. J gave up 2 bases and V 3 bases, and 1 base lay outside the gene matches. This CDR3 is 14 amino acids long. Germline-derived CDR1 and CDR2 are GTSNPN and SVGIG (reference sequence). The CDR3 nucleotides are TGTGCCTGGAGCGGGACTAGCGGGACCTACGAGCAGTACTTC. Translating it yields CAWSGTSGTYEQYF.

This chain links TRBV5-6 with TRBJ1-1; TRBD1 matches at 7 bases. This CDR3 is 15 amino acids long. V dropped 2 bases and J dropped 4; count of bases not matched to a gene: 8. Per germline, CDR1 SGHDT and CDR2 YYEEEE. In DNA form, the CDR3 reads TGTGCCAGCAGCTTCAGACAGGGTCGTACCACTGAAGCTTTCTTT. Protein sequence: CASSFRQGRTTEAFF.

The chain employs TRBV6-5 and TRBJ2-5, with a tentative D call TRBD2 (7 bases). Looked up from germline, CDR1 is MNHEY and CDR2 is SVGAGI. The germline V and J ends were trimmed by 0 bases and 4 bases, with 9 bases remaining between them. CDR3 length: 14 residues. The CDR3 is CASSYSRGGETQYF. The CDR3 DNA reads TGTGCCAGCAGTTACTCGAGGGGGGGAGAGACCCAGTACTTC.

The rearrangement joins TRBV19 to TRBJ2-6; maybe TRBD1 (6 bases). This CDR3 comprises 15 residues. CDR1 and CDR2 (germline): LNHDA, SQIVND (reference sequence). Trimming cost V 8 bases and J 4 bases, with 15 bases left between them. In DNA, the CDR3 is TGTGCCAGTCAGATAGAGGGGGAAGGGGCCAACGTCCTGACTTTC. Translation: CASQIEGEGANVLTF.